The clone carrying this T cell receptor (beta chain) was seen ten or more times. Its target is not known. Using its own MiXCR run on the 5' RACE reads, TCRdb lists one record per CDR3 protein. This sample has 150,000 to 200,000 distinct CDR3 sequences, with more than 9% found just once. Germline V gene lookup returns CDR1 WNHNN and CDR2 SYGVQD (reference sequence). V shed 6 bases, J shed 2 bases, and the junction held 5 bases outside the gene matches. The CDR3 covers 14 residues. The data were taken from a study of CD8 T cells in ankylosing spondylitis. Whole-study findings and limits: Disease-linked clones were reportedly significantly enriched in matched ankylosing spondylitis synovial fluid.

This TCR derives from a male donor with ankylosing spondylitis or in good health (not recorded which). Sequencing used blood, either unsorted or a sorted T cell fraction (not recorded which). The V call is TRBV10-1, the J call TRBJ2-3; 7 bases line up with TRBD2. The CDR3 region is CASRKAGDTDTQYF. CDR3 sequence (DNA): TGCGCCAGCAGGAAGGCGGGGGACACAGATACGCAGTATTTT.